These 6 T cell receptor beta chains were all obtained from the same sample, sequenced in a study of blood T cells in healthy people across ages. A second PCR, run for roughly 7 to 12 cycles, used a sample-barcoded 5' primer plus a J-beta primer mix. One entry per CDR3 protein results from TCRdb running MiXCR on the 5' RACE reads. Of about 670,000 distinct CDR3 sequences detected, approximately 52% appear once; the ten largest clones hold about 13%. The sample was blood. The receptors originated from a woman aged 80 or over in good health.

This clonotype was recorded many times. Here the CDR3 reads CARRLAGEDYEQYF. DNA for the CDR3: TGTGCCCGACGACTAGCGGGAGAGGATTACGAGCAGTACTTC. V and J are TRBV2 and TRBJ2-7; the match to TRBD2 covers 12 bases. Germline CDR1 is SNHLY and CDR2 is FYNNEI. Trimming removed 11 bases from V and 4 bases from J; junction bases left unmatched: 9. The CDR3 has 14 amino acids. The full variable domain, completed using reference TRBV2 and TRBJ2-7, is EPEVTQTPSHQVTQMGQEVILRCVPISNHLYFYWYRQILGQKVEFLVSFYNNEISEKSEIFDDQFSVERPDGSNFTLKIRSTKLEDSAMYFCARRLAGEDYEQYFGPGTRLTVT.

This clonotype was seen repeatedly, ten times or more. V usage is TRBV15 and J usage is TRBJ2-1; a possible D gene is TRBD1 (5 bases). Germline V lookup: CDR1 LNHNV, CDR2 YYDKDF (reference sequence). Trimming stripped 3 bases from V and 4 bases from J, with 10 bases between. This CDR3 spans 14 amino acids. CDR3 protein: CATSSGQGYNEQFF. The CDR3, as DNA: TGTGCCACCAGCAGCGGGCAGGGTTACAATGAGCAGTTCTTC.

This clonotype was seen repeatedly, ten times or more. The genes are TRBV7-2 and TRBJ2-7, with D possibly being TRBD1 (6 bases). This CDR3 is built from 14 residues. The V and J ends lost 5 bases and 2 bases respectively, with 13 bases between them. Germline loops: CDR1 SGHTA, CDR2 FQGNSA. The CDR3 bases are TGTGCCAGCAGCCAGAAGACAGGTACCTACGAGCAGTACTTC. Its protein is CASSQKTGTYEQYF. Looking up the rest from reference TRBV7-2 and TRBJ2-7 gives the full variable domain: GAGVSQSPSNKVTEKGKDVELRCDPISGHTALYWYRQSLGQGLEFLIYFQGNSAPDKSGLPSDRFSAERTGGSVSTLTIQRTQQEDSAVYLCASSQKTGTYEQYFGPGTRLTVT.

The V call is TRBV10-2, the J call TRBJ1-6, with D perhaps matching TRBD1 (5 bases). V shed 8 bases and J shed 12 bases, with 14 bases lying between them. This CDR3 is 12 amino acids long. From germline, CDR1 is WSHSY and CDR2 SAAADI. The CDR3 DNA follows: TGCGCCAGCGCCTCCGGGGGACGACCCCTCCACTTT. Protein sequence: CASASGGRPLHF.

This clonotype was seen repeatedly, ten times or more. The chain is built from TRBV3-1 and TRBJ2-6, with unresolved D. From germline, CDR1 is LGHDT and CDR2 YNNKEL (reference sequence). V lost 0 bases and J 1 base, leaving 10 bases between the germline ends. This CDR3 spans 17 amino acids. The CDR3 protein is CASSQDRSRSGANVLTF. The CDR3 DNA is TGTGCCAGCAGCCAAGATCGAAGCAGGTCTGGGGCCAACGTCCTGACTTTC.

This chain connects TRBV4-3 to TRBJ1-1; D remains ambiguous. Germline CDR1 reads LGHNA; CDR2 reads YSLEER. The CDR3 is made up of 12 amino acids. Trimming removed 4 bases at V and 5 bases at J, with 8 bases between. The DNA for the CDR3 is TGCGCCAGCAGCCGTATGGGGACTGAAGCTTTCTTT. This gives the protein CASSRMGTEAFF.